Below are 32 T cell receptor beta chains sequenced from a single sample in a study of PD-1 blockade in classical Hodgkin lymphoma (dated by TCRdb to about 2020). Receptors were amplified or captured by the immunoSEQ multiplex PCR assay. TCRdb stores this immuneACCESS table with in-frame sequences only. Part of the clones is absent; in the studies checked, under half of the shortfall reflects unresolved V genes, and no reason is known for the rest. Present in this sample are about 40,000 clones, around 86% of which were seen just once. The ten biggest clones cover 8.5% to 10% of the sample. The time point label, as the study defines it: cycle 1 day 1 (C1D1), immediately before nivolumab initiation. Relapse after autologous stem cell transplantation had occurred in all trial patients, and cohorts A, B and C were distinguished by prior brentuximab vedotin exposure. Sequenced here: peripheral blood mononuclear cells (PBMCs), sampled at baseline. The receptors shown here come from a human donor with classical Hodgkin lymphoma.

V and J are TRBV28 and TRBJ2-7; 10 bases are a match to TRBD1. The CDR3 has 15 residues. V lost 0 bases to trimming and J lost 3 bases; unmatched junction nucleotides: 2. The germline gives CDR1 MDHEN, CDR2 SYDVKM. In DNA form, the CDR3 reads TGTGCCAGCAGTTTATGGTGGGACAGGGGCTACGAGCAGTACTTC. Translation: CASSLWWDRGYEQYF.

The rearrangement links TRBV13 to TRBJ2-1; perhaps TRBD2 as D (6 bases). Trimming took 5 bases from V and 4 from J, leaving 24 bases between them. Germline-derived CDR1 and CDR2 are PRHDT and FYEKMQ (reference sequence). The CDR3 contains 18 residues. CDR3 sequence: CASSPWERYGGTYNEQFF. CDR3 DNA sequence: TGTGCCAGCAGCCCCTGGGAGAGATACGGCGGGACTTACAATGAGCAGTTCTTC. The whole variable domain, filled in from reference TRBV13 and TRBJ2-1, reads AAGVIQSPRHLIKEKRETATLKCYPIPRHDTVYWYQQGPGQDPQFLISFYEKMQSDKGSIPDRFSAQQFSDYHSELNMSSLELGDSALYFCASSPWERYGGTYNEQFFGPGTRLTVL.

The chain combines TRBV5-4 with TRBJ2-3, with unresolved D. Germline CDR1 reads SGHNT; CDR2 reads YYREEE (reference sequence). Trimming pared 0 bases from V and 2 bases from J, leaving 10 bases between. CDR3 size: 15 residues. CDR3 nucleotides: TGTGCCAGCAGCTTGGATCTTGCATCCACAGATACGCAGTATTTT. Its translation: CASSLDLASTDTQYF.

J is TRBJ2-7 and V is TRBV27, with no clear D. The V and J ends lost 6 bases and 0 bases respectively, with 15 bases between them. The CDR3 is made up of 15 amino acids. Germline assignment: CDR1 MNHEY and CDR2 SMNVEV (reference sequence). CDR3: CASREPSSGSYEQYF. In nucleotides, the CDR3 is TGTGCCAGCAGGGAACCATCGTCCGGCTCCTACGAGCAGTACTTC.

This chain uses TRBV18 with TRBJ2-3, with no clear D. Germline assignment: CDR1 KGHSH and CDR2 LQKENI. The CDR3 is 16 amino acids. V was clipped by 2 bases and J by 1 base, with 13 bases between them. The CDR3 spells CASSPMVKSRTDTQYF. CDR3 bases: TGTGCCAGCTCACCAATGGTTAAGAGCCGCACAGATACGCAGTATTTT.

The rearrangement joins TRBV28 to TRBJ2-1; D might be TRBD1 or TRBD2, each matching 6 bases. CDR3 size: 17 residues. In germline, CDR1 is MDHEN, CDR2 SYDVKM. Trimming left V 5 bases short and J 5 bases short, with 22 bases between. Here the CDR3 DNA reads TGTGCCAGCAGTACCTTGGGGGGTTGGGGGGCGCACAATGAGCAGTTCTTC. It is translated as CASSTLGGWGAHNEQFF.

The chain couples TRBV5-1 to TRBJ1-4; 8 nucleotides agree with TRBD1. Germline trimming cut 4 bases from V and 7 bases from J; bases unmatched to any gene: 12. The CDR3 covers 16 residues. Germline V gene data show CDR1 as SGHRS and CDR2 as YFSETQ. The CDR3 sequence is CASSPGNTGGGEKLFF. The CDR3 nucleotides read TGCGCCAGCAGCCCAGGGAACACAGGGGGTGGTGAAAAACTGTTTTTT.

CDR3: CSVEDGQGGNEQFF. CDR3 DNA: TGCAGCGTTGAAGATGGGCAGGGTGGCAATGAGCAGTTCTTC. The chain joins TRBV29-1 to TRBJ2-1; D perhaps matches TRBD1 (5 bases). CDR1 is SQVTM, CDR2 ANQGSEA, per germline. Deletions cut 0 bases from V and 6 bases from J, with 12 bases between. CDR3 size: 14 residues.

This chain connects TRBV7-2 to TRBJ1-2; TRBD1 matches 9 bases. Germline trimming cut 3 bases from V and 1 base from J; bases unmatched to any gene: 3. Germline V gene sequence: CDR1 SGHTA, CDR2 FQGNSA. The CDR3 length is 15 residues. This CDR3 is CASSFTGGRNYGYTF. For the CDR3, the DNA is TGTGCCAGCAGCTTTACAGGGGGCCGTAACTATGGCTACACCTTC.

This chain joins TRBV5-1 and TRBJ1-4, with TRBD1 matching 9 bases. CDR3 size: 14 residues. CDR1 SGHRS and CDR2 YFSETQ come from the germline V gene. With V trimmed by 5 bases and J by 6 bases, 5 bases remained unmatched. CDR3 region: CASRRGQGDEKLFF. CDR3 DNA: TGCGCCAGCAGACGGGGACAGGGTGATGAAAAACTGTTTTTT.

This clone has more than one count but fewer than ten. The chain is built from TRBV28 and TRBJ2-7, with TRBD2 as a possible D gene (6 bases). Germline loops: CDR1 MDHEN, CDR2 SYDVKM. The V end lost 11 bases, the J end lost 4 bases, and 18 bases lay between the germline ends. CDR3 size: 13 residues. The CDR3 here is CAAQWDSGYEQYF. The CDR3 coding sequence is TGTGCCGCACAGTGGGACTCGGGATACGAGCAGTACTTC.

V usage is TRBV28 and J usage is TRBJ1-2; possible D gene TRBD1, 6 bases. V was trimmed by 3 bases and J by 10 bases, leaving 15 bases between them. Per the germline V gene, CDR1 is MDHEN and CDR2 is SYDVKM. The CDR3 is made up of 13 amino acids. The CDR3 DNA is TGTGCCAGCAGTTTGCCCGGACAGCCTCTCTACACCTTC. This encodes CASSLPGQPLYTF.

CDR3 loop: CASSGQGWQPQHF. The CDR3 nucleotides are TGTGCCAGCAGTGGACAGGGGTGGCAGCCCCAGCATTTT. This chain uses TRBV6-5 with TRBJ1-5, with 9 bases lining up with TRBD1. The junction had 3 bases not matched to a gene; V was cut back by 5 bases and J by 7 bases. The CDR3 runs 13 residues. CDR1 is MNHEY, CDR2 SVGAGI, per germline.

The rearrangement uses TRBV15 and TRBJ1-1, with a possible D match to TRBD1 (5 bases). The V and J ends lost 9 bases and 0 bases respectively, with 11 bases between them. Germline CDR1 and CDR2: LNHNV and YYDKDF (reference sequence). This CDR3 is 13 amino acids long. CDR3 residues: CATSGPMNTEAFF. The CDR3 nucleotides read TGTGCCACTTCGGGACCTATGAACACTGAAGCTTTCTTT. The full variable domain, its missing parts supplied by reference TRBV15 and TRBJ1-1, is DAMVIQNPRYQVTQFGKPVTLSCSQTLNHNVMYWYQQKSSQAPKLLFHYYDKDFNNEADTPDNFQSRRPNTSFCFLDIRSPGLGDTAMYLCATSGPMNTEAFFGQGTRLTVV.

V gene TRBV20-1 combines with J gene TRBJ2-1, with unresolved D. The V gene's germline CDR1 is DFQATT and CDR2 SNEGSKA (reference sequence). The V and J ends lost 3 bases and 8 bases respectively, with 8 bases between them. CDR3 length: 11 amino acids. CDR3 residues: CSASSEDEQFF. The CDR3 nucleotides read TGCAGTGCTAGCTCCGAAGATGAGCAGTTCTTC.

The rearrangement links TRBV6-6 to TRBJ1-2, with 7 bases that match TRBD1. Germline trimming cut 2 bases from V and 3 bases from J; bases unmatched to any gene: 9. The CDR3 runs 16 residues. In germline, CDR1 is MNHNY, CDR2 SVGAGI (reference sequence). The chain's CDR3 is CASSYTDRVRDYGYTF. The CDR3 nucleotides read TGTGCCAGCAGTTACACTGACAGGGTCCGGGACTATGGCTACACCTTC.

The CDR3 spells CASMGTGWQPQHF. The CDR3 nucleotides are TGTGCCAGTATGGGGACAGGGTGGCAGCCCCAGCATTTT. This chain joins TRBV19 and TRBJ1-5, with 9 nucleotides matching TRBD1. Germline CDR1 is LNHDA and CDR2 is SQIVND (reference sequence). The ends lost 7 bases at V and 7 bases at J; junction bases unmatched: 5. CDR3 size: 13 residues.

The chain joins TRBV4-2 to TRBJ1-1; D may be TRBD1 (6 bases). Per germline, CDR1 LGHNA and CDR2 YNFKEQ. This CDR3 comprises 16 residues. Trimming took 5 bases from V and 5 from J, leaving 21 bases between them. The CDR3 coding sequence is TGTGCCAGCAGCGGTCAAGGGTCGGGGGGCGGTACTGAAGCTTTCTTT. This gives the protein CASSGQGSGGGTEAFF.

V gene TRBV7-9 combines with J gene TRBJ2-1; D unclear. V was shortened by 5 bases and J by 6 bases, with 11 bases between the two germline ends. Germline-derived CDR1 and CDR2 are SEHNR and FQNEAQ (reference sequence). The CDR3 sequence is 13 residues long. The CDR3 DNA reads as TGTGCCAGCAGCCATGCACTGGGCAATGAGCAGTTCTTC. Protein sequence: CASSHALGNEQFF.

This chain connects TRBV5-4 to TRBJ2-5; D uncertain. Looked up from germline, CDR1 is SGHNT and CDR2 is YYREEE (reference sequence). This CDR3 spans 14 amino acids. V lost 0 bases, J lost 3 bases, and 9 bases lay in between. The CDR3: CASSLALREETQYF. The CDR3 DNA sequence: TGTGCCAGCAGCTTGGCCCTAAGGGAAGAGACCCAGTACTTC.

The table lists this clone with a few counts. This chain joins TRBV19 and TRBJ1-3; D remains unclear. Germline V gene sequence: CDR1 LNHDA, CDR2 SQIVND (reference sequence). The CDR3 has 15 residues. This CDR3 is CASGGSLPGGNTIYF. The CDR3, as DNA: TGTGCATCCGGCGGCAGCCTCCCAGGAGGAAACACCATATATTTT.

This clone appeared once. This chain uses TRBV7-2 with TRBJ1-5, with 9 nucleotides matching TRBD1. Germline CDR1 is SGHTA and CDR2 is FQGNSA. This CDR3 is built from 13 residues. With V trimmed by 6 bases and J by 6 bases, 3 bases remained unmatched. The CDR3 nucleotides are TGTGCCAGCAGTCCACAGGGGGCTCAGCCCCAGCATTTT. Translated, it gives CASSPQGAQPQHF.

The genes are TRBV7-9 and TRBJ2-1, with 11 bases aligning to TRBD2. Germline V lookup: CDR1 SEHNR, CDR2 FQNEAQ (reference sequence). After removal of 2 bases from V and 9 bases from J, the junction contained 9 bases not matched to a gene. The CDR3 is made up of 16 amino acids. Here the CDR3 DNA reads TGTGCCAGCAGCTTAACCTTAGCGGGAGGGATCGGTGAGCAGTTCTTC. Amino acid sequence: CASSLTLAGGIGEQFF.

The chain combines TRBV10-3 with TRBJ2-5, with 7 bases matching TRBD1. V trimming: 2 bases; J trimming: 4 bases; junction bases outside the gene matches: 4. CDR3 length: 14 residues. Germline V lookup: CDR1 ENHRY, CDR2 SYGVKD. This CDR3 reads CAISEGTERETQYF. The CDR3 DNA follows: TGTGCCATCAGTGAGGGGACAGAGCGAGAGACCCAGTACTTC.

The chain joins TRBV6-4 to TRBJ2-3; TRBD1 might be the D (6 bases). Germline CDR1 reads MRHNA; CDR2 reads SNTAGT. The CDR3 runs to 15 residues. V was trimmed by 2 bases and J by 0 bases, leaving 9 bases between them. The CDR3 bases are TGTGCCAGCAGTGACGAGGACAGTAGCACAGATACGCAGTATTTT. Amino acid sequence: CASSDEDSSTDTQYF.

The rearrangement joins TRBV4-1 to TRBJ1-2; 7 bases are a match to TRBD1. V lost 1 base and J lost 3; bases outside the gene matches: 17. Per the germline V gene, CDR1 is MGHRA and CDR2 is YSYEKL. The CDR3 runs to 19 residues. The CDR3 is CASSQGWRDSAWVDYGYTF. CDR3 sequence (DNA): TGCGCCAGCAGCCAAGGGTGGAGGGACAGTGCCTGGGTTGACTATGGCTACACCTTC.

V gene TRBV14 combines with J gene TRBJ2-2; tentatively, D is TRBD1 (5 bases). Trimming left V 6 bases short and J 3 bases short, with 8 bases between. Looked up from germline, CDR1 is SGHDN and CDR2 is FVKESK. The CDR3 length is 13 residues. In DNA form, the CDR3 reads TGTGCCAGCAGTCTAGGGGACACCGGGGAGCTGTTTTTT. This translates into CASSLGDTGELFF.

The chain links TRBV7-2 to TRBJ2-1; maybe TRBD2 (6 bases). The germline gives CDR1 SGHTA, CDR2 FQGNSA. The V end was cut by 5 bases, the J end by 0 bases, with 17 bases between. The CDR3 has 17 amino acids. CDR3 sequence reads: CASSPRHSGSSYNEQFF. CDR3 nucleotides: TGTGCCAGCAGCCCCCGCCATAGCGGAAGCTCCTACAATGAGCAGTTCTTC.

This sequence joins TRBV11-3 and TRBJ1-5; possibly TRBD1 for D (5 bases). V was trimmed by 1 base and J by 9 bases, leaving 19 bases between them. The CDR3 extends over 16 amino acids. Looked up from germline, CDR1 is SGHNT and CDR2 is YENEEA. The CDR3 protein is CASSLGRGNGDWPQHF. Written as DNA, the CDR3 is TGTGCCAGCAGCTTAGGTAGGGGCAACGGCGACTGGCCCCAGCATTTT.

To note about this clone: Other DNA sequences in the same sample also yield this CDR3. The chain uses TRBV5-1 and TRBJ1-4; tentatively, D is TRBD1 (5 bases). CDR1 is SGHRS and CDR2 is YFSETQ in the germline V gene. V was clipped by 2 bases and J by 0 bases, with 5 bases between them. CDR3 length: 14 residues. CDR3 residues: CASSFRATNEKLFF. The CDR3 nucleotides read TGCGCCAGCAGCTTCAGGGCAACTAATGAAAAACTGTTTTTT. The full variable domain, in which reference TRBV5-1 and TRBJ1-4 provide the parts outside the CDR3, is KAGVTQTPRYLIKTRGQQVTLSCSPISGHRSVSWYQQTPGQGLQFLFEYFSETQRNKGNFPGRFSGRQFSNSRSEMNVSTLELGDSALYLCASSFRATNEKLFFGSGTQLSVL.

Notes on this clone: This same CDR3 is encoded by further DNA sequences in the sample. The rearrangement uses TRBV5-1 and TRBJ2-5; possibly TRBD2 for D (7 bases). The CDR3 is made up of 15 amino acids. CDR1 and CDR2 (germline): SGHRS, YFSETQ. The V end lost 0 bases, the J end lost 4 bases, and 13 bases lay between the germline ends. CDR3 residues: CASSLEPRGGETQYF. The CDR3 DNA reads TGCGCCAGCAGCTTGGAACCGAGGGGGGGAGAGACCCAGTACTTC.

The V and J genes are TRBV6-5 and TRBJ1-2, with TRBD1 matching over 9 bases. After removal of 6 bases from V and 5 bases from J, the junction contained 10 bases not matched to a gene. The CDR3 is made up of 15 amino acids. Germline CDR1 reads MNHEY; CDR2 reads SVGAGI. The CDR3 sequence is CASRGTGSSGYGYTF. As DNA, the CDR3 is TGTGCCAGCAGGGGGACAGGGAGTTCAGGTTATGGCTACACCTTC.